This TCR beta chain appears in the sequencing data of a study of blood T cells in healthy people across ages. The J segment lost 7 bases and the V segment lost 5 bases, leaving 5 bases of the junction unmatched. Germline V gene sequence: CDR1 MNHEY, CDR2 SVGEGT. The CDR3 is 13 residues long. Details on this clonotype: Its specificity is not known.

Researchers report isolating at least 7 million PBMCs per sample. It was with a sample-barcoded 5' primer and a J-beta primer mix that a second PCR of roughly 7 to 12 cycles was run. Each sample provided no less than 2.5 million CDR3-containing paired-end reads. MiXCR, applied by TCRdb to the 5' RACE reads, yields one record per CDR3 protein. The data hold 1.2 million to 1.5 million distinct CDR3 sequences, with 55% to 75% observed a single time. Regarding the study as a whole: It was not possible, with unsorted PBMCs, to conclusively compare naive and antigen-experienced cells. Whereas aged donors had fewer naive CD4+ cells, long-lived donors had more of them and higher diversity.

The chain recombines TRBV6-2 or TRBV6-3 with TRBJ1-5; TRBD1 aligns across 7 bases. The material sequenced was blood. The receptor's source is a man in his late teens or twenties in good health. The CDR3 reads CASSVDREQPQHF. CDR3 DNA: TGTGCCAGCAGTGTAGACAGGGAACAGCCCCAGCATTTT.